The entry that follows covers one T cell receptor beta chain sequence. The V gene end was trimmed by 4 bases and the J gene end by 4 bases; junction bases not matched to a gene: 4. The germline V gene encodes CDR1 MNHEY and CDR2 SVGAGI. The CDR3 is 14 amino acids. The source of the sample is a study of blood T cell repertoires in COVID-19. TCRdb keeps only in-frame clones here, not all; method: immunoSEQ multiplex PCR. Found here are some 45,000 clones, 60% to 80% of them singletons; the top ten hold around 20%. The sequence was obtained from a man aged 70 or older with acute or convalescent COVID-19. This sequence joins TRBV6-5 and TRBJ1-1; 9 positions match TRBD1. The sequenced sample was peripheral blood. In nucleotides, the CDR3 is TGTGCCAGCAGTTGGGGACAGGGTGTCACTGAAGCTTTCTTT. Translating it yields CASSWGQGVTEAFF.